This TCR beta chain was captured by sequencing in a study of blood T cell repertoires in COVID-19. The CDR3 extends over 15 amino acids. CDR1 and CDR2 from the germline V gene are MDHEN and SYDVKM. V lost 4 bases to trimming and J lost 5 bases; unmatched junction nucleotides: 7. Sequencing used immunoSEQ multiplex PCR; TCRdb keeps in-frame clones, though not all of them. The sample shows some 150,000 clones, about nine tenths of them seen only once. The sequenced sample was peripheral blood. The clonotype was recovered from a man in his forties or fifties who had recovered from COVID-19. The V call is TRBV28, the J call TRBJ1-3, with TRBD1 identical over 8 bases. The chain's CDR3 is CASSSGQGLRNTIYF. The CDR3 nucleotides read TGTGCCAGCAGTTCCGGACAGGGACTTAGAAACACCATATATTTT.